The clone carrying this T cell receptor (beta chain) has ten or more counts. This could be a read error, since a much larger clone is one nucleotide away. TCRdb processed the reads anew with MiXCR; each CDR3 protein has one entry. The table shows about 490,000 distinct CDR3 sequences, with about 25% occurring only once. This record comes from a study of T cell repertoires in cytomegalovirus infection. The specimen was PBMCs. The TCR was taken from a human donor in good health (CMV status not recorded). Some clones in this sample may be carry-over from other donors' samples.

CDR3 region: CASSPQVNTEAFF. Here the CDR3 DNA reads TGTGCCAGCAGCCCACAGGTGAACACTGAAGCTTTCTTT. The J gene is TRBJ1-1, the V gene TRBV11-3; D is perhaps TRBD1 (5 bases). V was cut by 5 bases and J by 0 bases, with 7 bases left in between. Germline CDR1 and CDR2: SGHNT and YENEEA. The CDR3 extends over 13 amino acids.